The 4 T cell receptor beta chains listed next were all sequenced from one sample in a study of tumor-infiltrating lymphocytes in primary liver carcinoma. The blood RNA (from unsorted whole blood) was obtained, and germline DNA was also extracted. Researchers generated TCR beta cDNA from roughly 500 ng of total RNA, relying on a constant-region primer. What produced the TCR beta libraries was three nested multiplex PCR rounds using slightly modified ARM-PCR. With TRBV1-TRBV30 forward primers and a C-beta reverse primer, the first two PCR rounds were run for roughly 9 cycles each. TCRdb passed the multiplex PCR reads through MiXCR, listing each CDR3 protein once. Among about 200,000 distinct CDR3 sequences listed, 65% were seen once. Sample: peripheral blood. The receptor set was obtained from a woman aged 55-70 years with primary liver carcinoma and hepatitis B virus infection.

The chain employs TRBV11-2 and TRBJ2-7; 7 positions agree with TRBD1. The CDR3 has 14 amino acids. The germline gives CDR1 SGHAT, CDR2 FQNNGV. DNA for the CDR3: TGTGTCAGTAGCTGGACGGGACAGCCATACAAGCAGTACTTC. Protein: CVSSWTGQPYKQYF.

The chain links TRBV29-1 to TRBJ2-1; 9 bases map to TRBD1. Per the germline V gene, CDR1 is SQVTM and CDR2 is ANQGSEA. The CDR3 loop spans 13 amino acids. The CDR3 loop is CNVMGQGGGEQFF. CDR3 bases: TGCAACGTGATGGGACAGGGAGGTGGCGAGCAGTTCTTC.

This clonotype was observed many times. The chain uses TRBV6-1 and TRBJ1-5; TRBD1 is a possible D gene (6 bases). From germline, CDR1 is MNHNS and CDR2 SASEGT. The CDR3 consists of 15 residues. Trimming pared 7 bases from V and 5 bases from J, leaving 18 bases between. The CDR3 loop is CASKNPGQPHQPQHF. DNA of the CDR3: TGTGCCAGCAAAAACCCGGGACAACCACATCAGCCCCAGCATTTT.

The V and J genes are TRBV5-5 and TRBJ1-1; D is unclear. V was shortened by 4 bases and J by 0 bases, with 16 bases between the two germline ends. The CDR3 consists of 16 residues. Germline CDR1 is SGHKS and CDR2 is YYEKEE (reference sequence). CDR3 coding DNA: TGTGCCAGCAGCAAAAAGGTAGTGGGGATGAACACTGAAGCTTTCTTT. Translated, it gives CASSKKVVGMNTEAFF.